This TCR beta chain was sequenced in a study of CD8 T cells in Susac syndrome. Those who served as multiple sclerosis controls were treatment-naive patients with stable or active relapsing-remitting disease. TEMRA cells were FACS-enriched, with CD8+ and CD4+ T cells isolated negatively. The RNA input was roughly 0.45 to 1 ug, and it was reverse transcribed with random hexamers. The CDR3 of TCR beta was amplified by immunoSEQ multiplex PCR across 54 Vbeta and 13 Jbeta. TCRdb reprocessed the immunoSEQ multiplex PCR reads via MiXCR and lists one record per CDR3 protein. The table lists about 250,000 distinct CDR3 sequences, about 93% of them singletons. Specimen: CD4+ T cells from PBMCs. This sequence was found in a human donor with multiple sclerosis.

DNA for the CDR3: TGTGCCAGCAGCTTAACAGGGGAAGGAAACACCATATATTTT. Translated: CASSLTGEGNTIYF. The gene calls are TRBV7-6 and TRBJ1-3, with 7 bases identical to TRBD1. The CDR3 length is 14 residues. Per the germline V gene, CDR1 is SGHVS and CDR2 is FNYEAQ. The trim removed 2 bases at V and 4 bases at J, leaving 2 bases unmatched.